This is a list of T cell receptor beta chains from one sample in a study of T cells in tuberculosis. Produced via immunoSEQ multiplex PCR; TCRdb's table is partial and in-frame only. The data hold about 58,000 clones, with roughly 88% observed a single time. Sequences were obtained from CD1b-GMM tetramer-negative cells sorted from PBMCs. The receptors were sampled from an adult woman with latent tuberculosis. CDR3s include the opening cysteine and the closing phenylalanine or tryptophan. Fields, in order: V gene, D gene, CDR3 protein. The D gene is left open where the match is weak.

TRBV10-2 | NA | CASKAGVETQYF
TRBV4-3 | TRBD1 | CASSQTGATEAFF
TRBV7-9 | NA | CASSPTGSHEQFF
TRBV7-2 | NA | CASSFRGREYNEQFF
TRBV9 | TRBD1 | CASSVGTGRNEKLFF
TRBV7-6 | NA | CASGDLGTDTQYF
TRBV6-1 | TRBD1 | CASSTGTGLNEQFF
TRBV7-9 | TRBD1 | CASSHRDRDTDTQYF
TRBV4-3 | TRBD2 | CASSPGLARETQYF
TRBV5-1 | TRBD1 | CASSLVPVGQGRNQPQHF
TRBV5-1 | NA | CASSGSGNTDTQYF
TRBV15 | TRBD2 | CATSGLAGPHETQYF
TRBV9 | NA | CASSVKGANEKLFF
TRBV7-9 | TRBD1 | CASSEDRVYEAFF
TRBV15 | NA | CATSPGGGGWAAYKETQYF
TRBV21-1 | NA | CASSPPLGTGVNYGYTF
TRBV14 | TRBD1 | CASSHWDRDWNEQFF
TRBV5-4 | TRBD1 | CASSLGQGAQNEQFF
TRBV28 | NA | CASSRTVRVLFF
TRBV6-5 | TRBD1 | CASSYHRGQGNEKLFF
TRBV29-1 | TRBD2 | CSVSAGGWRNEQYF
TRBV9 | TRBD2 | CASSVNHGTSGGNEQFF
TRBV5-5 | TRBD2 | CASSSAFNSGTYEQYF
TRBV5-4 | TRBD2 | CASSLNLADNEQFF
TRBV19 | NA | CASSLGWSSGYEQYF
TRBV18 | TRBD1 | CASSARGQANEKLFF
TRBV2 | NA | CASTAQGQSSSPLHF
TRBV4-3 | NA | CASSQDRNQPQHF
TRBV28 | NA | CASRVGTGVYTF
TRBV12-5 | NA | CASGLVRETQYF
TRBV7-9 | TRBD1 | CASSARGGGRTEAFF
TRBV30 | NA | CAWSVFSGNTIYF
TRBV6-6 | NA | CASMGGGTQYF
TRBV9 | TRBD1 | CASSTGGPYGYTF
TRBV7-2 | TRBD2 | CASSGRRAGGFNEQYF
TRBV6-5 | NA | CASSPRVGAQPQHF
TRBV29-1 | NA | CSVVGWASIDYNEQFF
TRBV12-5 | NA | CASGKAEAFF
TRBV5-4 | NA | CASSSGVVNSEAFF
TRBV10-3 | TRBD1 | CAISVQGSSDTQYF
TRBV7-8 | TRBD1 | CASSPGTEYYEQYF
TRBV25-1 | NA | CASSEYSGEVHSYEQYF
TRBV18 | TRBD1 | CASSLTGGADTQYF
TRBV4-1 | NA | CASSQDLTTRRDTQYF
TRBV25-1 | NA | CASSERLKDSHTEAFF
TRBV27 | NA | CASSFAGNEQFF
TRBV25-1 | NA | CASSRGTEAFF
TRBV29-1 | NA | CSVEDPRGSGYTF
TRBV7-2 | TRBD1 | CASSSGQRKLFF
TRBV7-9 | NA | CASSPPPGNTRSGANVLTF
TRBV7-2 | TRBD1 | CASSRTGTENTEAFF
TRBV13 | NA | CASRERTGNQPQHF
TRBV2 | TRBD1 | CASSEEGSGTGQETQYF
TRBV9 | NA | CASSVGQRDEQFF
TRBV7-2 | NA | CASRYTGTTNYGYTF
TRBV9 | TRBD2 | CASSVGGRGETQYF
TRBV6-4 | NA | CASSDLRLGLENTEAFF
TRBV11-2 | NA | CASSLDLGTYTYEQYF
TRBV7-9 | TRBD1 | CASSPYDRGRSEQFF
TRBV7-9 | TRBD1 | CASSFGTGSYEQYF